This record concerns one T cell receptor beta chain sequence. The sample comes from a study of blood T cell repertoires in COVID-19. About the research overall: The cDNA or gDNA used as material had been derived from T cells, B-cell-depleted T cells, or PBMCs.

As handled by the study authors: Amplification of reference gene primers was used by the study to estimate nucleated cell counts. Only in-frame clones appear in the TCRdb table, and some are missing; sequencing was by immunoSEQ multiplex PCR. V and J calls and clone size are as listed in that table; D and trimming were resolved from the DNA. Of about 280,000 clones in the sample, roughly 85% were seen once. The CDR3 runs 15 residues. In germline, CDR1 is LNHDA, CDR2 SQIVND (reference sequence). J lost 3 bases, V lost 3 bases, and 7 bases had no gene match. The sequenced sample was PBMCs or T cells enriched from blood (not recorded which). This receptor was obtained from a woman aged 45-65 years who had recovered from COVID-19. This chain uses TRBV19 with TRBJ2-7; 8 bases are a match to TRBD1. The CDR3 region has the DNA TGTGCCAGTAGTATGGGTCAGGGGGCTTTCTACGAGCAGTACTTC. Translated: CASSMGQGAFYEQYF.